This entry features one T cell receptor beta chain sequence. The target antigen is unknown. This sample is drawn from a study of regulatory T cells in long-lasting Graves disease. Building the TCR beta libraries relied on iRepertoire HTBI primers, and CDR3 regions underwent Arm-PCR. TCRdb re-derived calls from the multiplex PCR reads in MiXCR, one entry per CDR3 protein. In the table there are 400,000 to 500,000 distinct CDR3 sequences, 14% of which are singletons. Time point of the sample: newly diagnosed GD, antithyroid drugs for less than 3 months. PBMCs were the source of the RNA used for TCR sequencing. General observations from the study: TCR diversity was lower in persistent Graves' patients than in newly diagnosed ones.

The same sample was also used in a study of T cells in Graves' hyperthyroidism and ophthalmopathy. Per that paper: Stable hyperthyroidism: no ophthalmopathy progression over 18 months of follow-up. Hyperthyroidism was newly diagnosed in patients aged 18 to 65 (duration under 2 months).

The source of this sequence is a woman between 45 and 60 years old with Graves disease. Sequenced here: peripheral blood mononuclear cells (PBMCs), sampled at new diagnosis, from a patient treated with antithyroid drugs.

The chain's CDR3 is CASSLGTGTTYEQYF. DNA of the CDR3: TGTGCCAGCAGCTTAGGGACAGGCACAACCTACGAGCAGTACTTC. The chain links TRBV11-2 to TRBJ2-7; 7 bases line up with TRBD1. Germline V gene sequence: CDR1 SGHAT, CDR2 FQNNGV. The CDR3 extends over 15 amino acids. The ends lost 1 base at V and 2 bases at J; junction bases unmatched: 5.